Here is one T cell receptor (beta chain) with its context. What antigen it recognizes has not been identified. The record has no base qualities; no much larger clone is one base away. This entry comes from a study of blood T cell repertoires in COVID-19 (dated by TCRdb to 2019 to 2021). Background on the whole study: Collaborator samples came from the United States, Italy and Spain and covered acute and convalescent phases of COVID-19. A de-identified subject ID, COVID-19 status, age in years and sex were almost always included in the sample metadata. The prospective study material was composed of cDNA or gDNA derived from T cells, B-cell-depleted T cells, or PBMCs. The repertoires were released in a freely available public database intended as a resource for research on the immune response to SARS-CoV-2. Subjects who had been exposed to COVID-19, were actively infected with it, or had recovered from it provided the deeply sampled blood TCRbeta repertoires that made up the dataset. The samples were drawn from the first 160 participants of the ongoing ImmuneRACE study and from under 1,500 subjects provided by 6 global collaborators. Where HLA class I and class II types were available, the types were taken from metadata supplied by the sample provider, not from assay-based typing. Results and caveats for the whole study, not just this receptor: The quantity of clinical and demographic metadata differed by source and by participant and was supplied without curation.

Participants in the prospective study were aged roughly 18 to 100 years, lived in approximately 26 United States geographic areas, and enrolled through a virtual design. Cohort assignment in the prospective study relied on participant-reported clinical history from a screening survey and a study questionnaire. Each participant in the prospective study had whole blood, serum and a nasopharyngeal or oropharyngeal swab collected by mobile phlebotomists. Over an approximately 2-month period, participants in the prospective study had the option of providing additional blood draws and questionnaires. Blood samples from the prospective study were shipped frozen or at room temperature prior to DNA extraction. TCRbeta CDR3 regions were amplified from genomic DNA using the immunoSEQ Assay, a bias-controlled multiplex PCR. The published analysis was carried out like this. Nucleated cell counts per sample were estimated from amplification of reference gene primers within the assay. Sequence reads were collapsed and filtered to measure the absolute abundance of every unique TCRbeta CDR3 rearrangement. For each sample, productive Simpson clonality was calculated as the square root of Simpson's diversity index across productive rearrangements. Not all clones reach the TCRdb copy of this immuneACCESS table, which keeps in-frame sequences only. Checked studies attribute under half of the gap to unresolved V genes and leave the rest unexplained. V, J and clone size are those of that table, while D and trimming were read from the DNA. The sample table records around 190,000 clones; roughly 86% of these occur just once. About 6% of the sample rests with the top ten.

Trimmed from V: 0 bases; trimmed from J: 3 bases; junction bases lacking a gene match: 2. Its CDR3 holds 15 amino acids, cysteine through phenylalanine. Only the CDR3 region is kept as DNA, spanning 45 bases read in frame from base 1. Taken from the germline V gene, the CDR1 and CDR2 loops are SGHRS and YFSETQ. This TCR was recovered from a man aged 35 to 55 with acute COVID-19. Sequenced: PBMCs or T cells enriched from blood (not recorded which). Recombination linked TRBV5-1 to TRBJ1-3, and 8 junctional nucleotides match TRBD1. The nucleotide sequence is TGCGCCAGCAGCTTGGCAGGGGGCGATGGAAACACCATATATTTT. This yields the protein CASSLAGGDGNTIYF.